The T cell receptor (beta chain) under discussion was sequenced for a study of OX40 agonist ivuxolimab in advanced cancers. Study outcomes and limitations: Dose levels from 0.1 to 3.0 mg/kg saw CD4+ and CD8+ blood T cells expand clonally by week 6. Expanded clones tended on average to be more numerous among CD8+ T cells than CD4+.

Some clones are missing from TCRdb's copy, which holds only in-frame ones; the method was immunoSEQ multiplex PCR. The sample lists 70,000 or so clones, approximately 90% occurring once. As for this clone: Its antigen remains unknown.

Trimming cost V 1 base and J 1 base, with 10 bases left between them. This CDR3 has 15 amino acids. The V gene's germline CDR1 is MNHNS and CDR2 SASEGT. Sequencing used CD4+ or CD8+ T cells sorted from blood, obtained in a trial of the OX40 agonist ivuxolimab. This clonotype originated in an adult with an advanced solid tumor such as melanoma, head and neck, liver or kidney cancer. This sequence joins TRBV6-1 and TRBJ1-1; D remains ambiguous. Here the CDR3 DNA reads TGTGCCAGCAGTGAAGGAGGAGGAAAGAACACTGAAGCTTTCTTT. Translating it yields CASSEGGGKNTEAFF.